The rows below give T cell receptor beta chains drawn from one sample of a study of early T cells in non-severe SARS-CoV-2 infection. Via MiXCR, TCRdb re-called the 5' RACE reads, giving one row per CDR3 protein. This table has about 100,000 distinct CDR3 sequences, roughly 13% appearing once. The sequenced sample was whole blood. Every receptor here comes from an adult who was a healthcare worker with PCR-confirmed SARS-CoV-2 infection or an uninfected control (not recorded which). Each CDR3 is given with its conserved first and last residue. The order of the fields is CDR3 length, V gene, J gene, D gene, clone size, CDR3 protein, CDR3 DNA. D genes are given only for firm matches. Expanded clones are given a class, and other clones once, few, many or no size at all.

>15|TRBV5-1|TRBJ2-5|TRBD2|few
CASSSQTSGGETQYF
TGCGCCAGCAGCTCTCAGACTAGCGGGGGTGAGACCCAGTACTTC
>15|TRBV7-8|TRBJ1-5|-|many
CASNADGRFNQPQHF
TGTGCCAGCAATGCCGACGGAAGATTCAATCAGCCCCAGCATTTT
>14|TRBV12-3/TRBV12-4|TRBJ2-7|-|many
CASSQDTLDYKLYF
TGTGCCAGCAGTCAGGACACCCTAGACTACAAGTTGTACTTC
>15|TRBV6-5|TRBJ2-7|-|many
CASSPGALSSYEQYF
TGTGCCAGCAGTCCGGGGGCCTTGAGCTCCTACGAGCAGTACTTC
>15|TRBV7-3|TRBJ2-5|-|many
CASSPGTSGSETQYF
TGTGCCAGCAGCCCCGGGACTTCGGGCTCGGAGACCCAGTACTTC
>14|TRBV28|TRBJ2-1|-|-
CASRVQVLDNEQFF
TGTGCCAGCAGGGTTCAGGTTTTGGACAATGAGCAGTTCTTC
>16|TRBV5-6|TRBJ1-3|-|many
CASSFGGGLNGNTIYF
TGTGCCAGCAGCTTCGGCGGAGGACTAAACGGAAACACCATATATTTT
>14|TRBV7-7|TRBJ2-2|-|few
CASSPGFVAGELFF
TGTGCTAGCAGCCCAGGGTTCGTGGCTGGGGAGCTGTTTTTT
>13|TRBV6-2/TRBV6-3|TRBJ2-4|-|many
CASSPRDRYVQYF
TGTGCCAGCAGTCCCCGGGACCGATATGTTCAGTACTTC
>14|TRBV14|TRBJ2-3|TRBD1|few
CASSRRDRADTQYF
TGTGCCAGCAGCCGCCGGGACAGGGCAGATACGCAGTATTTT
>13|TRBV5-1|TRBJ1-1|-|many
CASSLDGATEAFF
TGCGCCAGCAGCTTGGACGGGGCTACTGAAGCTTTCTTT
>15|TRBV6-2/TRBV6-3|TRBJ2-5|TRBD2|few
CASSYTTGTSRTQYF
TGTGCCAGCAGTTACACAACCGGGACTAGTAGGACCCAGTACTTC
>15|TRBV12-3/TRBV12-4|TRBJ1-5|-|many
CASRRKGHSRMAQHF
TGTGCCAGCAGAAGAAAAGGACACTCTCGGATGGCCCAGCATTTT
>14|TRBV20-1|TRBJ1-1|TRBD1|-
CSAPGNRGYTEAFF
TGCAGTGCCCCCGGGAACAGGGGGTACACTGAAGCTTTCTTT
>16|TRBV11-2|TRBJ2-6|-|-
CASSSARFSGANVLTF
TGTGCCAGCAGCTCCGCCAGGTTTTCGGGGGCCAACGTCCTGACTTTC